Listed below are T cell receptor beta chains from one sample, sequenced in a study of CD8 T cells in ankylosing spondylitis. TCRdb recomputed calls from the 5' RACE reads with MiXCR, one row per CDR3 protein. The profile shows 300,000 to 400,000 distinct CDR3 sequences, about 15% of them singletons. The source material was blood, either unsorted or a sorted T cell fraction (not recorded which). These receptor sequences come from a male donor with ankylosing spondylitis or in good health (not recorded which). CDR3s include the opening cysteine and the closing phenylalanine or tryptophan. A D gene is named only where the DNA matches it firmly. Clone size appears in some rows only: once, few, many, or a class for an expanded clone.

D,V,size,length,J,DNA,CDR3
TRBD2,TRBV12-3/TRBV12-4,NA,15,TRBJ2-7,TGTGCCAGCAGTTCACCCCAGGCGGGAGGTTACGAGCAGTACTTC,CASSSPQAGGYEQYF
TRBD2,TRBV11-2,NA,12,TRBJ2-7,TGTGCCAGCAGCTCTAGCGGGAGGCCGCAGTACTTC,CASSSSGRPQYF
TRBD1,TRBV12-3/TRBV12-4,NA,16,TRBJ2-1,TGTGCCAGCAGTTTAAGGGGTCAGGGGGCTATCAATGAGCAGTTCTTC,CASSLRGQGAINEQFF
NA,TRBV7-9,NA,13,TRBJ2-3,TGTGCCAGCAGCTTAGCGGGGAATCCGAGGAGGTATTTT,CASSLAGNPRRYF
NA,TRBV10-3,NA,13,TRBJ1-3,TGTGCCATCAGTGAGGGAGGAAGAAACACCATATATTTT,CAISEGGRNTIYF
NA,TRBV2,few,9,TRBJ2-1,TGTGCCAGCGGGCAGAGACTGTTCTTC,CASGQRLFF
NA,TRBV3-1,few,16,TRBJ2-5,TGTGCCAGCAGCCAAGAATACAGGGAGGGTGGAGAGACCCAGTACTTC,CASSQEYREGGETQYF
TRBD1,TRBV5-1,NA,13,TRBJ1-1,TGCGCCAGCAGCTCTGACAGGGGATTGGGAGCTTTCTTT,CASSSDRGLGAFF
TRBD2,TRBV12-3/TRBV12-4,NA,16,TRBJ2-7,TGTGCCAGCAGCCCCTTCACTAGCGGGCCCTCCTACGAGCAGTACTTC,CASSPFTSGPSYEQYF
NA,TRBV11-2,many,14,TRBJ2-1,TGTGCCAGCAGCTTAATCGCGGTCTACAATGAGCAGTTCTTC,CASSLIAVYNEQFF
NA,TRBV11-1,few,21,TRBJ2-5,TGTGCCAGCAGCTTAGCAAGGGGGGCTACCAGGGCAGAGATTCAATGGGAGACCCAGTACTTC,CASSLARGATRAEIQWETQYF
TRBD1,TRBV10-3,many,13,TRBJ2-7,TGTGCCATCACCCCGACAGGGAAGAACGAGCAGTACTTC,CAITPTGKNEQYF
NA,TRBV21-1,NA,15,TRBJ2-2,TGTGCCAGCAGCAAACCACAGGGGGTCACCGGGGAGCTGTTTTTT,CASSKPQGVTGELFF
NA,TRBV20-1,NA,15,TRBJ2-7,TGCTGTGCTAGAGATCCTAACAGGGTAGCCTACGAGCAGTACTTC,CCARDPNRVAYEQYF
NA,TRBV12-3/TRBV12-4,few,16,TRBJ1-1,TGTGCCAGCAGTATCCGCCCATTGGGGTATAACACTGAAGCTTTCTTT,CASSIRPLGYNTEAFF
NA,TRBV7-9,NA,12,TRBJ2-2,TGTGCCAGCAGGGCGCAGACCGGGGAGCTGTTTTTT,CASRAQTGELFF
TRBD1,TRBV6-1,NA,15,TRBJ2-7,TGTGCCAGCCGGAAACCGGGACAGGGTATCCACGAGCAGTACTTC,CASRKPGQGIHEQYF
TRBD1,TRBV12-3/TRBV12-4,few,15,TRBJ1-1,TGTGCCAGCACACTGGCAGGGGGCGTTAGAACTGAAGCTTTCTTT,CASTLAGGVRTEAFF
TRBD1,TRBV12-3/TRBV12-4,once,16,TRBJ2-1,TGTGCCAGCAGGTCTCCCCGGGACAGGGCTTACAATGAGCAGTTCTTC,CASRSPRDRAYNEQFF
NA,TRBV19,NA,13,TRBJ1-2,TGTGCCAGTAGTATGGGTCCCGTCTATGGCTACACCTTC,CASSMGPVYGYTF
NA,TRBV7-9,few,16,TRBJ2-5,TGTGCCAGCAGCCCTCAGGGATGGGGGAGGAGCGAGACCCAGTACTTC,CASSPQGWGRSETQYF
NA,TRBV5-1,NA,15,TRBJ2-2,TGCGCCAGCAGCCTTGTAGGACCTAGTACCGGGGAGCTGTTTTTT,CASSLVGPSTGELFF
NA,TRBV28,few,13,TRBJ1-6,TGTGCCAGCAGTTTACCGGGCGTTTCACCCCTCCACTTT,CASSLPGVSPLHF
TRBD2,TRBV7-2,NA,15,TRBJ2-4,TGTGCCAGCAGCTTAACTAGCGGGGGGGCCGGCATTCAGTACTTC,CASSLTSGGAGIQYF
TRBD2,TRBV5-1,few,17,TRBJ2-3,TGCGCCAGCAGCTTGGACTTAGCGGGATATTCCCCAGATACGCAGTATTTT,CASSLDLAGYSPDTQYF